The present entry profiles one T cell receptor beta chain with its context. The data stem from a study of T cell responses to AZD1222 COVID-19 vaccine. Profiled with immunoSEQ multiplex PCR; TCRdb holds only in-frame clones, not every one. The sample has around 58,000 clones, roughly 90% seen once; the top ten hold around 15%. Material: peripheral blood, obtained 28 days after the second AZD1222 dose. The sequence came from an adult who received the AZD1222 COVID-19 vaccine.

CDR3 amino acids: CASSLSPGTGGGDYGYTF. The CDR3 nucleotides read TGTGCCAGCAGCTTAAGTCCCGGGACAGGGGGCGGTGACTATGGCTACACCTTC. This chain links TRBV7-2 with TRBJ1-2; 12 nucleotides agree with TRBD1. With V trimmed by 2 bases and J by 3 bases, 10 bases remained unmatched. The V gene's germline CDR1 is SGHTA and CDR2 FQGNSA. The CDR3 is made up of 18 amino acids.